This T cell receptor (beta chain) was obtained from a study of blood T cell repertoires in COVID-19. CDR1 is SEHNR and CDR2 is FQNEAQ in the germline V gene (reference sequence). The CDR3 has 14 residues. Trimming stripped 7 bases from V and 1 base from J, with 8 bases between. Original methodology: For nucleated cells, counts were estimated from reference gene primer amplification. Only in-frame clones appear in the TCRdb table, and some are missing; sequencing was by immunoSEQ multiplex PCR. V, J and clone size were drawn from that table, and D and trimming were deduced from the DNA. The table shows some 380,000 clones, with approximately 77% occurring only once.

This chain links TRBV7-9 with TRBJ2-6; a weak D match, TRBD1 (6 bases). The specimen sequenced was peripheral blood. The sequence was collected from a human donor with acute or convalescent COVID-19. The donor label of this sample is uncertain. The chain's CDR3 is CASTDRSGANVLTF. DNA of the CDR3: TGTGCCAGCACCGACAGGTCTGGGGCCAACGTCCTGACTTTC. Together with reference TRBV7-9 and TRBJ2-6, the CDR3 gives the full variable domain: DTGVSQNPRHKITKRGQNVTFRCDPISEHNRLYWYRQTLGQGPEFLTYFQNEAQLEKSRLLSDRFSAERPKGSFSTLEIQRTEQGDSAMYLCASTDRSGANVLTFGAGSRLTVL.